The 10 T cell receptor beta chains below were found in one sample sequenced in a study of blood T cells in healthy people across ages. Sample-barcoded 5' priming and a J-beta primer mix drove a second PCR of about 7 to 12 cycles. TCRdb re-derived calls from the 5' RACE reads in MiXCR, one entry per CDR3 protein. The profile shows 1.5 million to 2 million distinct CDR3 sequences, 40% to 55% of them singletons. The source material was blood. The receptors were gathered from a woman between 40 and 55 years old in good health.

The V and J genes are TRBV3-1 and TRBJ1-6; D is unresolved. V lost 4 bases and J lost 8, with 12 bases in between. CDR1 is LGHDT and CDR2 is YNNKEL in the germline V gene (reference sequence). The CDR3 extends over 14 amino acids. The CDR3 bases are TGTGCCAGCAGCCCCGCGTGGTCCGATTCACCCCTCCACTTT. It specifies CASSPAWSDSPLHF. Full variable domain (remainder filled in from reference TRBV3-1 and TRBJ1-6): DTAVSQTPKYLVTQMGNDKSIKCEQNLGHDTMYWYKQDSKKFLKIMFSYNNKELIINETVPNRFSPKSPDKAHLNLHINSLELGDSAVYFCASSPAWSDSPLHFGNGTRLTVT.

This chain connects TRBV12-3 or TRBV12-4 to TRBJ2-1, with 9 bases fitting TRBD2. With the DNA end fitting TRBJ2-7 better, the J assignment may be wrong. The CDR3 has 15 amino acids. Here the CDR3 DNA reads TGTGCCAGCAGACCGACTAGCGGCACCTACAATGAGCAGTACTTC. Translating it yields CASRPTSGTYNEQYF.

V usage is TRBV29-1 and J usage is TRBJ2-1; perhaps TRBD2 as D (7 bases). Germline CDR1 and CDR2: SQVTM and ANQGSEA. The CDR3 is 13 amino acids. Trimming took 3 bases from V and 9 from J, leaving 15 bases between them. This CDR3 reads CSVERGTLGEQFF. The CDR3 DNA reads TGCAGCGTTGAGCGGGGGACACTAGGTGAGCAGTTCTTC.

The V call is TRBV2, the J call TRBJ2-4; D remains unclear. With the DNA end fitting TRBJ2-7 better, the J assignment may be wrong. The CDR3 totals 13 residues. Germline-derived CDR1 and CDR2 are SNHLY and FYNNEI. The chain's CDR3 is CASNVDVWDEQYF. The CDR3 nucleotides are TGTGCCAGCAATGTAGACGTATGGGACGAGCAGTACTTC.

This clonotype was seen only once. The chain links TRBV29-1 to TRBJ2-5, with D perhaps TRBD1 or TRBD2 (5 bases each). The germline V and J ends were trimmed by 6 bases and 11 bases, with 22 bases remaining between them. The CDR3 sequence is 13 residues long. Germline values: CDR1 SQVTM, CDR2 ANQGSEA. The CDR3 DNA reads TGCAGCGTGGAAACAGGAGGTAACGGTGAGCAGTACTTC. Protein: CSVETGGNGEQYF.

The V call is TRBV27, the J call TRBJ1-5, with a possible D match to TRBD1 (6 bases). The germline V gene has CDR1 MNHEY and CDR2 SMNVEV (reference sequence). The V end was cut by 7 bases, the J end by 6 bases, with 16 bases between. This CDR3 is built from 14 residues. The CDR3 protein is CASTMLGAGQPQHF. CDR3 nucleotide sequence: TGTGCCAGCACCATGTTGGGGGCGGGTCAGCCCCAGCATTTT.

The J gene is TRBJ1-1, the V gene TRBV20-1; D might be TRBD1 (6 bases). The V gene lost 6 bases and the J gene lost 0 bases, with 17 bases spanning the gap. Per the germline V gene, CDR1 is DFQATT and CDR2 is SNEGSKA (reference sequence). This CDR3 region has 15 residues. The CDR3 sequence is CSAFSRTAMNTEAFF. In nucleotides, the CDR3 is TGCAGTGCCTTTTCGAGGACAGCGATGAACACTGAAGCTTTCTTT.

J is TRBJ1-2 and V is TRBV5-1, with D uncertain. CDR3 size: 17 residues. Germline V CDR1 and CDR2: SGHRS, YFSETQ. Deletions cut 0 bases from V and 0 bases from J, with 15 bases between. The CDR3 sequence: CASSLAQSTLSNYGYTF. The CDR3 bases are TGCGCCAGCAGCTTGGCCCAGTCCACTCTGTCTAACTATGGCTACACCTTC.

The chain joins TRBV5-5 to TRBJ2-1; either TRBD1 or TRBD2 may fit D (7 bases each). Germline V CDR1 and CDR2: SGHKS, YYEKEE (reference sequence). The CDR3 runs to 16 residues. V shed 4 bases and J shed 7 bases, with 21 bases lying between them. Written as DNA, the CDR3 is TGTGCCAGCAGCCCGCAGGGGGGGGGCGTAGGGAATGAGCAGTTCTTC. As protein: CASSPQGGGVGNEQFF.

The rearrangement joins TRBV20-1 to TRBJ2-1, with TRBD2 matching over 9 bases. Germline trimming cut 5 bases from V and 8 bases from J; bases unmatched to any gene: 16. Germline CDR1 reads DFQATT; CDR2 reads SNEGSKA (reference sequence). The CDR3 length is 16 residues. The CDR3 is CSAWGSGRGGRDEQFF. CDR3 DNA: TGCAGTGCTTGGGGATCGGGGCGGGGGGGTAGAGATGAGCAGTTCTTC.